The 2 T cell receptor beta chains below come from one sample, sequenced in a study of cytomegalovirus exposure and HLA in healthy donors. The PCR made use of 60 Vbeta and 13 Jbeta primers. The method was immunoSEQ multiplex PCR; TCRdb's version includes in-frame clones alone and lacks a portion of them. The repertoire holds some 150,000 clones, with roughly 10% as singletons. The specimen sequenced was PBMCs. These receptors came from a male donor in good health and CMV-seronegative.

This chain links TRBV5-1 with TRBJ2-4, with 9 bases identical to TRBD1. The CDR3 is made up of 15 amino acids. V lost 0 bases to trimming and J lost 3 bases; unmatched junction nucleotides: 1. Germline V CDR1 and CDR2: SGHRS, YFSETQ. The chain's CDR3 is CASSLEDRGKNIQYF. CDR3 DNA: TGCGCCAGCAGCTTGGAGGACAGGGGCAAAAACATTCAGTACTTC. The full variable domain, with the rest looked up from reference TRBV5-1 and TRBJ2-4, is KAGVTQTPRYLIKTRGQQVTLSCSPISGHRSVSWYQQTPGQGLQFLFEYFSETQRNKGNFPGRFSGRQFSNSRSEMNVSTLELGDSALYLCASSLEDRGKNIQYFGAGTRLSVL.

The chain is built from TRBV19 and TRBJ2-5, with 8 bases lining up with TRBD2. After removal of 9 bases from V and 0 bases from J, the junction contained 3 bases not matched to a gene. Germline assignment: CDR1 LNHDA and CDR2 SQIVND (reference sequence). The CDR3 spans 13 residues. This CDR3 is CASGGANQETQYF. DNA of the CDR3: TGTGCCAGCGGGGGGGCTAACCAAGAGACCCAGTACTTC.